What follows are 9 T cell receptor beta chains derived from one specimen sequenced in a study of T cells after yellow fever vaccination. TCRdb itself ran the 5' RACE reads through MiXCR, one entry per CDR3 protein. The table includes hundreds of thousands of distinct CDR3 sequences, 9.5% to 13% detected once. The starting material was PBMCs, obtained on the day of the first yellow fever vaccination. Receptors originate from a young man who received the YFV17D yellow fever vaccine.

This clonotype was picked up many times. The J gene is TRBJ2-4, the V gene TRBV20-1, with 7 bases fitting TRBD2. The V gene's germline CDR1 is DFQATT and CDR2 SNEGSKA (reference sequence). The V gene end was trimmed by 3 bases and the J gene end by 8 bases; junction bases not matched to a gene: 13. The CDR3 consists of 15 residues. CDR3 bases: TGCAGTGCTAGCGCCCCAACTGGACTAGTGGACATTCAGTACTTC. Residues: CSASAPTGLVDIQYF.

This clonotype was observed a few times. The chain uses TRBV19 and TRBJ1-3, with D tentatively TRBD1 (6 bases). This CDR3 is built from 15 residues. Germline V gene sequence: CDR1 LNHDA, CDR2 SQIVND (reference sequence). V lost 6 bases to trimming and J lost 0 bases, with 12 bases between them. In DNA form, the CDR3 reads TGTGCCAGTAGAACCGGGACACTCTCTGGAAACACCATATATTTT. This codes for CASRTGTLSGNTIYF.

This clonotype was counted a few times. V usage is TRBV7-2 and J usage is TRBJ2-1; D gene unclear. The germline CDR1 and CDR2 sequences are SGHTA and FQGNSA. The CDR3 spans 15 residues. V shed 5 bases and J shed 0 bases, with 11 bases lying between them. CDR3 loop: CASSAGPSSYNEQFF. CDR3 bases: TGTGCCAGCAGCGCAGGCCCAAGCTCCTACAATGAGCAGTTCTTC.

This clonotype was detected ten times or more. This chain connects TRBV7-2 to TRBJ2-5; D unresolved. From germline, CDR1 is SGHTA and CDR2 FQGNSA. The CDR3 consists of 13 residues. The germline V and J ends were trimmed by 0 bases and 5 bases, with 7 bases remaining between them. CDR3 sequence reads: CASSLAGSETQYF. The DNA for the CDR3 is TGTGCCAGCAGCTTAGCGGGGTCCGAGACCCAGTACTTC.

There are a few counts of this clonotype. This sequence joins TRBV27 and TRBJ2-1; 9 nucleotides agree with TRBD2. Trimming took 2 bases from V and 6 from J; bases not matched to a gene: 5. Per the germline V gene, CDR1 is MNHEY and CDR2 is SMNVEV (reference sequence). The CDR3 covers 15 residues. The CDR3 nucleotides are TGTGCCAGCAGTTTAGCGGGGGGGCTCTTCAATGAGCAGTTCTTC. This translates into CASSLAGGLFNEQFF.

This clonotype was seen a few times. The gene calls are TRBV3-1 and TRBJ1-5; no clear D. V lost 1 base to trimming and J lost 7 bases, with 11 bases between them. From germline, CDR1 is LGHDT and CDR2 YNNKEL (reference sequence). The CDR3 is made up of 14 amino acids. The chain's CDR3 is CASSQVNEGQPQHF. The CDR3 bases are TGTGCCAGCAGCCAAGTAAATGAGGGCCAGCCCCAGCATTTT.

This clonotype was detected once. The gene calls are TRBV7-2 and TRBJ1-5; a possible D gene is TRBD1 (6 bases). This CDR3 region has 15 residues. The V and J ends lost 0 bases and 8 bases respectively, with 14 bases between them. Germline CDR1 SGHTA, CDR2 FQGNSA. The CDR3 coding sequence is TGTGCCAGCAGCTTAGCCAGGGGTAATGGGGAGCCCCAGCATTTT. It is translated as CASSLARGNGEPQHF.

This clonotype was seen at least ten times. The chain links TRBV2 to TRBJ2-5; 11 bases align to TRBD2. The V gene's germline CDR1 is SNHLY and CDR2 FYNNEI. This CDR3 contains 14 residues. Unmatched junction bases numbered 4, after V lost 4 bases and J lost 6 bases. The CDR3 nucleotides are TGTGCCAGCAGTGCGACTAGCGGGGAGAAGACCCAGTACTTC. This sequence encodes CASSATSGEKTQYF.

The CDR3 sequence is CASSQAGTNTEAFF. CDR3 DNA sequence: TGTGCCAGCAGCCAGGCAGGGACGAACACTGAAGCTTTCTTT. The chain couples TRBV3-1 to TRBJ1-1, with a possible D match to TRBD1 (5 bases). V was trimmed by 3 bases and J by 1 base, leaving 9 bases between them. The germline V gene has CDR1 LGHDT and CDR2 YNNKEL (reference sequence). CDR3 length: 14 amino acids. The full variable domain, completed using reference TRBV3-1 and TRBJ1-1, is DTAVSQTPKYLVTQMGNDKSIKCEQNLGHDTMYWYKQDSKKFLKIMFSYNNKELIINETVPNRFSPKSPDKAHLNLHINSLELGDSAVYFCASSQAGTNTEAFFGQGTRLTVV.